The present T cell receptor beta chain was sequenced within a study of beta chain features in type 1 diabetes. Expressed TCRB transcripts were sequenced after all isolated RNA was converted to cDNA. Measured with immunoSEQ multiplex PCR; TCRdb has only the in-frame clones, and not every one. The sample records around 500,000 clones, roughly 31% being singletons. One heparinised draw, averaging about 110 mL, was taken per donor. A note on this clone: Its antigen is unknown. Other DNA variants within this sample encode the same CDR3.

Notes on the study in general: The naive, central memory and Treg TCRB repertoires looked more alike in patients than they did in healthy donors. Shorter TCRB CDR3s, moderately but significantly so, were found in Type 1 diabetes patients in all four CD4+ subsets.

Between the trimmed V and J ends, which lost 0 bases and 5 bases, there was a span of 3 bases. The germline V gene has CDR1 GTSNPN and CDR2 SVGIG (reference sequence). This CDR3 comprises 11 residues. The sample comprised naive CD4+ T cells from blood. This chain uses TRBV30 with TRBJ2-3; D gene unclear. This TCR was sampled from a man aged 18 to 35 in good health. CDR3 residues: CAWSVGDTQYF. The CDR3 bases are TGTGCCTGGAGTGTAGGAGATACGCAGTATTTT.